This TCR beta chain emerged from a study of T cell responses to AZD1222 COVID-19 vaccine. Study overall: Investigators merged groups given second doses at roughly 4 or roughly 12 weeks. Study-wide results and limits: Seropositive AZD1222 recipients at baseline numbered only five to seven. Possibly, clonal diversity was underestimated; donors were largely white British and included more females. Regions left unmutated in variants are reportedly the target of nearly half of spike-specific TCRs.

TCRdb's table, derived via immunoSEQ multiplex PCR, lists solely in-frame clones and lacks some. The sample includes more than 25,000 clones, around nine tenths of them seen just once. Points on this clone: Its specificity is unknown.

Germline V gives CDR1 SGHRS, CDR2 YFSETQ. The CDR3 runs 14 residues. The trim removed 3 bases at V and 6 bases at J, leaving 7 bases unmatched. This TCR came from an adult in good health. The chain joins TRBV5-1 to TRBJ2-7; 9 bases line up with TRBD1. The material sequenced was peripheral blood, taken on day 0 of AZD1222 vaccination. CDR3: CASSSGQGNGEQYF. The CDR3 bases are TGCGCCAGCAGCTCAGGACAGGGGAACGGCGAGCAGTACTTC.